This T cell receptor beta chain was recovered during a study of blood T cell repertoires in COVID-19 (TCRdb year 2020). For the wider study: The collaborator samples originated in the United States, Italy and Spain and spanned the acute and convalescent phases of COVID-19. Where available, HLA class I and class II types were taken from metadata supplied by the sample provider and were not determined by assay-based typing. The repertoires were released in a freely available public database meant as a resource for research on the immune response to SARS-CoV-2. The dataset comprised deeply sampled blood TCRbeta repertoires from subjects exposed to, actively infected with, or recovered from COVID-19. Samples came from the ongoing ImmuneRACE study (first 160 participants) plus 1,254 subjects from 6 global collaborators. The prospective study material was composed of cDNA or gDNA derived from T cells, B-cell-depleted T cells, or PBMCs. The sample metadata nearly always contained a de-identified subject ID, COVID-19 status, age in years and sex.

General study outcomes and caveats: Clinical and demographic metadata were provided uncurated, with the amount varying by source and participant.

The immunoSEQ Assay, a bias-controlled multiplex PCR, was used to amplify TCRbeta CDR3 regions from genomic DNA. The study's processing was this. The number of nucleated cells in each sample was estimated by amplification of reference gene primers within the assay. To quantify the absolute abundance of each unique TCRbeta CDR3 rearrangement, sequence reads were collapsed and filtered. Productive Simpson clonality was computed per sample as the square root of Simpson's diversity index over productive rearrangements. The immuneACCESS repertoire file appears here via TCRdb, limited to in-frame rearrangements. These files lack a portion of the clones; in checked studies, under half of the deficit traces to unresolved V genes, and the cause of the others is not known. The DNA was the basis for D and trimming; V, J and clone size are from that table. This sample comprises 150,000 or so clones, about 90% of them detected only once. Approximately 3.7% of the sample goes to the ten largest clones.

Comment on this clone: It has no known antigen specificity. Within one base of it there is no much larger clone, and no base qualities were kept.

V ends up 6 bases short and J 7 bases short, with an unmatched junction base count of 11. The CDR3 covers 15 residues, taking in both the cysteine and the phenylalanine. The entry retains the CDR3 DNA only, 45 bases that are in frame from base 1. The CDR1 and CDR2 encoded by the germline V gene are SGHTA and FQGNSA. Participants in the prospective study were aged roughly 18 to 89 years, lived in over 20 United States geographic areas, and enrolled through a virtual design. Cohort assignment in the prospective study relied on participant-reported clinical history from a screening survey and a study questionnaire. A participant counted as exposed if, within 2 weeks of entering the study, that participant had been in contact with someone who had a PCR-confirmed or clinician-diagnosed COVID-19 case. In the prospective study, whole blood, serum and a nasopharyngeal or oropharyngeal swab were collected from each participant by mobile phlebotomists. Additional blood draws and questionnaires over an approximately two-month period could optionally be provided by prospective study participants. Prospective study blood samples were shipped either frozen or at room temperature before DNA extraction.

This TCR was sampled from a woman between 35 and 50 years old who had been exposed to COVID-19. The sequenced sample was PBMCs or T cells enriched from blood (not recorded which). The sequence is built from TRBV7-2 and TRBJ2-1, and TRBD2 matches 8 of the central bases. The CDR3 has the sequence CASRLSGVGSNEQFF. The nucleotide sequence reads TGTGCCAGCAGACTTAGCGGGGTTGGTAGTAATGAGCAGTTCTTC.